This T cell receptor (beta chain) was identified during a study of CD8+ T cells in alopecia areata. Overall study context: Patients given treatment had severity scored by the percentage of scalp area affected.

The treatment was: oral pan-JAK inhibitor, 5-10 mg twice daily. As the sequencing template, cDNA was produced by extracting RNA and reverse transcribing it. Sequencing was performed with immunoSEQ multiplex PCR; in TCRdb, only in-frame clones are kept and a portion is missing. This table has about 150,000 clones, nearly 55% appearing once. Looked up from germline, CDR1 is LGHNA and CDR2 is YNFKEQ. The J segment lost 0 bases and the V segment lost 4 bases, leaving 4 bases of the junction unmatched. There are 16 residues in the CDR3. A few counts support this clone. This clonotype was sampled from a human donor with alopecia areata. The gene calls are TRBV4-2 and TRBJ2-2, with TRBD1 identical over 8 bases. The specimen was CD8+ T cells sorted from blood, collected at week 4, from a patient treated with tofacitinib. CDR3 DNA sequence: TGTGCCAGCAGCCCGGAGGACAGGGCGAACACCGGGGAGCTGTTTTTT. It codes for CASSPEDRANTGELFF.